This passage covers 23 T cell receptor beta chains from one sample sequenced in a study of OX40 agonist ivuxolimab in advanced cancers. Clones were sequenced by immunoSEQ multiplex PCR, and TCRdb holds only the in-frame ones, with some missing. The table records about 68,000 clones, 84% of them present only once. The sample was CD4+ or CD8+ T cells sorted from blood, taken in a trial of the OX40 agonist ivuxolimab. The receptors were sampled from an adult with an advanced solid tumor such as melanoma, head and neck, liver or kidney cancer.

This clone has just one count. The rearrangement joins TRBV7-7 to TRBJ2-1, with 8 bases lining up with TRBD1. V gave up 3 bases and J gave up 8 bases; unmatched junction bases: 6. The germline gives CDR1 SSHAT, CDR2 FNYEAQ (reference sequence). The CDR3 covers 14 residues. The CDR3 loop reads CASSFDRGSHEQFF. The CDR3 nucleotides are TGTGCCAGCAGCTTTGACAGGGGTTCTCATGAGCAGTTCTTC. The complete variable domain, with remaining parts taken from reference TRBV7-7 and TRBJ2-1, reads GAGVSQSPRYKVTKRGQDVTLRCDPISSHATLYWYQQALGQGPEFLTYFNYEAQPDKSGLPSDRFSAERPEGSISTLTIQRTEQRDSAMYRCASSFDRGSHEQFFGPGTRLTVL.

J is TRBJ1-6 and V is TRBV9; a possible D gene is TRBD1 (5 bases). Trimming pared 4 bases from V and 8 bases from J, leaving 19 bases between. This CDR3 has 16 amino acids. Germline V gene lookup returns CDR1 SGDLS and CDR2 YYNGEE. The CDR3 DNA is TGTGCCAGCAGCCGTGGCCATAGGGGTGGTGATTCACCCCTCCACTTT. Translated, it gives CASSRGHRGGDSPLHF.

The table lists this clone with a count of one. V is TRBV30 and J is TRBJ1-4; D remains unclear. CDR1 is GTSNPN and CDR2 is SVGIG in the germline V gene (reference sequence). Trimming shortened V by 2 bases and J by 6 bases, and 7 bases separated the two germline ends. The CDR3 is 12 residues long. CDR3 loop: CAWSRRDEKLFF. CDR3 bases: TGTGCCTGGAGTAGAAGGGATGAAAAACTGTTTTTT.

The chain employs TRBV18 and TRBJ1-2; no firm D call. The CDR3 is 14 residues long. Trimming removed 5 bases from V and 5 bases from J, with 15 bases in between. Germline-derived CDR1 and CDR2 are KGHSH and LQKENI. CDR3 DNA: TGTGCCAGCTCAGCGGGCAACGTCGGGTATGGCTACACCTTC. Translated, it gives CASSAGNVGYGYTF.

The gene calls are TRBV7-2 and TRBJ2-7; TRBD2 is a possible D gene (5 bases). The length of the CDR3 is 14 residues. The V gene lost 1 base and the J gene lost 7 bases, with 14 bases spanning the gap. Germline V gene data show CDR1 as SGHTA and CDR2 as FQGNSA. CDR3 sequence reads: CASSLDPSPREQYF. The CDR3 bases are TGTGCCAGCAGCTTAGATCCTAGCCCGAGGGAGCAGTACTTC.

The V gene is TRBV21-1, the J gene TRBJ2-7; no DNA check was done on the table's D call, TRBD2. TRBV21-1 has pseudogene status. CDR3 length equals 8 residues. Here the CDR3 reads CASPGQYF. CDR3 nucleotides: TGTGCCAGCCCGGGGCAGTACTTC.

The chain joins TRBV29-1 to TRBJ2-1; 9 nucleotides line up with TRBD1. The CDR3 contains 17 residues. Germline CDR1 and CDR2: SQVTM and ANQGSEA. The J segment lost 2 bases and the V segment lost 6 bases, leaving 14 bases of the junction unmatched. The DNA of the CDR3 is TGCAGCGTGGGTAACAGGGGGCTAGTTTCAGCCTACAATGAGCAGTTCTTC. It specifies CSVGNRGLVSAYNEQFF.

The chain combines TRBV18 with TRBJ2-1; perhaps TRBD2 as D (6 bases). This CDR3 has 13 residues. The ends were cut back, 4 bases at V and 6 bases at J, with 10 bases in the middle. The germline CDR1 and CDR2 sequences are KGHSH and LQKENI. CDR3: CASSLPGGNEQFF. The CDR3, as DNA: TGTGCCAGCTCACTCCCCGGGGGCAATGAGCAGTTCTTC.

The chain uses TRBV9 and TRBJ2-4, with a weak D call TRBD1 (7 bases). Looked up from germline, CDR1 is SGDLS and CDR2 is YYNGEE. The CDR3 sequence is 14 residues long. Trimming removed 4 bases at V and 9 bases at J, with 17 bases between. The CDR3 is CASSIDTQGGIQYF. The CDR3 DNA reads TGTGCCAGCAGCATCGACACTCAGGGGGGCATTCAGTACTTC.

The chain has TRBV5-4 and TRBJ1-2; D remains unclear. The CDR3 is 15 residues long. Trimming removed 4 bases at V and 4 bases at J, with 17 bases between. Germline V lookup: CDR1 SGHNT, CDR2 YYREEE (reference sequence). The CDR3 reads CASSTVEGSGYGYTF. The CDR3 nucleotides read TGTGCCAGCAGCACGGTTGAGGGAAGTGGCTATGGCTACACCTTC.

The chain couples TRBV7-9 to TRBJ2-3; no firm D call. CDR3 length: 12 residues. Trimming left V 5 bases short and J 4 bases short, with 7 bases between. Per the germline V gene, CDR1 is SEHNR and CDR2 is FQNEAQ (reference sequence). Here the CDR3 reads CASSPVSDTQYF. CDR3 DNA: TGTGCCAGCAGCCCGGTTTCAGATACGCAGTATTTT.

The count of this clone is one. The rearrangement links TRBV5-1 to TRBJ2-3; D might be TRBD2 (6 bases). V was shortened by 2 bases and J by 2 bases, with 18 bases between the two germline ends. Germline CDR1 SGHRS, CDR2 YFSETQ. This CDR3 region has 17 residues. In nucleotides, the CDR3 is TGCGCCAGCAGCTTTCAGAGGGGCGGGGATACCACAGATACGCAGTATTTT. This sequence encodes CASSFQRGGDTTDTQYF.

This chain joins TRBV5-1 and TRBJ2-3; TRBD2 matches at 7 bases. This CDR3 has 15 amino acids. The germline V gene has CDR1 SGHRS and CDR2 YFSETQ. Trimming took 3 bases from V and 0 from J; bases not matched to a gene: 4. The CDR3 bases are TGCGCCAGCAGCTGGGGTAGCGGGAGCACAGATACGCAGTATTTT. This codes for CASSWGSGSTDTQYF.

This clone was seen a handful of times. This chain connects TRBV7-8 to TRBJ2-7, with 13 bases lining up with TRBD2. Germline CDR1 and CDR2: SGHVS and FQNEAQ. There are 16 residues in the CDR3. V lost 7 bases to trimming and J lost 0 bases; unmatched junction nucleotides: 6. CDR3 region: CASNRLAGGSSYEQYF. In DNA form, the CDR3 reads TGTGCCAGCAACCGACTAGCGGGAGGTAGCTCCTACGAGCAGTACTTC.

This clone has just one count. The CDR3 sequence: CASSSLGQVTDTQYF. CDR3 sequence (DNA): TGTGCCAGCAGCTCCTTGGGACAGGTCACAGATACGCAGTATTTT. The chain has TRBV11-2 and TRBJ2-3; TRBD1 aligns across 8 bases. The CDR3 has 15 residues. Germline loops: CDR1 SGHAT, CDR2 FQNNGV. Losses at the gene ends were 4 bases for V and 2 bases for J; bases not matched to a gene: 5. The variable domain in full, completed from reference TRBV11-2 and TRBJ2-3, reads EAGVAQSPRYKIIEKRQSVAFWCNPISGHATLYWYQQILGQGPKLLIQFQNNGVVDDSQLPKDRFSAERLKGVDSTLKIQPAKLEDSAVYLCASSSLGQVTDTQYFGPGTRLTVL.

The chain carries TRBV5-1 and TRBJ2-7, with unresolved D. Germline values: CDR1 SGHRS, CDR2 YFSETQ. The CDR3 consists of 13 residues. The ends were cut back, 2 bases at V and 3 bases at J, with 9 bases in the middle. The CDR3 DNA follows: TGCGCCAGCAGCTTAACCCACAGCTACGAGCAGTACTTC. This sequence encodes CASSLTHSYEQYF. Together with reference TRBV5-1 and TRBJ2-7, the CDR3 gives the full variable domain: KAGVTQTPRYLIKTRGQQVTLSCSPISGHRSVSWYQQTPGQGLQFLFEYFSETQRNKGNFPGRFSGRQFSNSRSEMNVSTLELGDSALYLCASSLTHSYEQYFGPGTRLTVT.

The CDR3 loop is CAWNSGEAGGYTF. CDR3 DNA: TGTGCCTGGAACTCTGGAGAGGCGGGTGGCTACACCTTC. The rearrangement joins TRBV30 to TRBJ1-2; D unresolved. The CDR3 has 13 amino acids. Trimming took 4 bases from V and 7 from J, leaving 16 bases between them. Germline assignment: CDR1 GTSNPN and CDR2 SVGIG (reference sequence).

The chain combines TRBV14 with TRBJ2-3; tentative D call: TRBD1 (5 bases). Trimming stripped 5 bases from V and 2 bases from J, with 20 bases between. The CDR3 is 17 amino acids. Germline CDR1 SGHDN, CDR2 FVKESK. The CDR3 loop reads CASSSQLGQYTTDTQYF. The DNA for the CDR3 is TGTGCCAGCAGCTCCCAATTGGGGCAGTACACCACAGATACGCAGTATTTT.

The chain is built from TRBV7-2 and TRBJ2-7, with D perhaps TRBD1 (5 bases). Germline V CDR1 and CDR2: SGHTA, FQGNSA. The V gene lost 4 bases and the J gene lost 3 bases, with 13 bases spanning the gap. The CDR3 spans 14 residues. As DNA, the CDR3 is TGTGCCAGCAGCTCTAGGACAATTAGCTACGAGCAGTACTTC. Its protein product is CASSSRTISYEQYF.

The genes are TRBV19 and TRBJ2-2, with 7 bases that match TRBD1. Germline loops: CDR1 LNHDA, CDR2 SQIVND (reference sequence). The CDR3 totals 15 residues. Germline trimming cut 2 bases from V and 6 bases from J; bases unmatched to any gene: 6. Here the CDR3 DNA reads TGTGCCAGTAGTATACCGGGACAGTTTTCCGGGGAGCTGTTTTTT. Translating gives CASSIPGQFSGELFF.

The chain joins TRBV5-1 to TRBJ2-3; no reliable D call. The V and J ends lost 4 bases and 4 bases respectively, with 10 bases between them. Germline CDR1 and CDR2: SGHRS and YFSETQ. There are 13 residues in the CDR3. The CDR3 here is CASSLGPSDTQYF. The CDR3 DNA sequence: TGCGCCAGCAGCCTAGGACCCTCAGATACGCAGTATTTT.

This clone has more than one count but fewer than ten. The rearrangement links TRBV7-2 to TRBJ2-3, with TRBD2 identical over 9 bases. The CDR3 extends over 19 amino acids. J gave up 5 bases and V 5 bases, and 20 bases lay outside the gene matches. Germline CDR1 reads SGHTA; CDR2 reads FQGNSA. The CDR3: CASSPRGSMREGPRDTQYF. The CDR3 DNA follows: TGTGCCAGCAGCCCTCGAGGGAGTATGCGGGAGGGCCCCAGAGATACGCAGTATTTT.

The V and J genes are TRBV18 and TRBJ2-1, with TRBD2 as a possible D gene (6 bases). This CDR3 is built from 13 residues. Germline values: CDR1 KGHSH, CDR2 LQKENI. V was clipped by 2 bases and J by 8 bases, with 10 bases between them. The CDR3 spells CASSPSGTHEQFF. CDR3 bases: TGTGCCAGCTCACCATCTGGGACTCATGAGCAGTTCTTC.